What follows describes a single TCR beta chain. TCRdb recomputed calls from the RT-PCR reads with MiXCR, one row per CDR3 protein. The table shows 500,000 to 750,000 distinct CDR3 sequences, with 14% occurring only once. This record comes from a study of response to subunit inactivated influenza vaccine. The CDR3 runs to 12 residues. CDR1 is ENHRY and CDR2 is SYGVKD in the germline V gene. V lost 2 bases and J lost 3, with 5 bases in between. This chain links TRBV10-3 with TRBJ2-7, with a weak D call TRBD2 (5 bases). Sequenced here: PBMCs from blood, sampled less than 13 days after vaccination. This receptor was identified in a man aged 45-65 years who received an inactivated influenza vaccine. In nucleotides, the CDR3 is TGTGCCATCAGTGAGACTAGCTACGAGCAGTACTTC. It encodes CAISETSYEQYF.